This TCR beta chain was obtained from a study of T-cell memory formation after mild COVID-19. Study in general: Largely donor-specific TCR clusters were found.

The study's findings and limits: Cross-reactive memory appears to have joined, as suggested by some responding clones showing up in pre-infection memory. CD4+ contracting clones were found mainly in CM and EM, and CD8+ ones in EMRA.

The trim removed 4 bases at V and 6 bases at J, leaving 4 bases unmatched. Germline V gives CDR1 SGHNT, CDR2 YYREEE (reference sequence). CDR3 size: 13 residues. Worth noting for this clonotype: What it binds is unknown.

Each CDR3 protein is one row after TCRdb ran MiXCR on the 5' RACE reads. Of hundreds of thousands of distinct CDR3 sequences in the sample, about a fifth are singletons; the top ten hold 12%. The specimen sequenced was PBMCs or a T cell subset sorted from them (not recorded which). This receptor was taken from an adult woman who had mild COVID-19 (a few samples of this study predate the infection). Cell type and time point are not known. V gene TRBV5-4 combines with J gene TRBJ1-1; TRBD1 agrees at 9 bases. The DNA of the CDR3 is TGTGCCAGCAGCGGGACAGGGCTGTCTGAAGCTTTCTTT. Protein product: CASSGTGLSEAFF.